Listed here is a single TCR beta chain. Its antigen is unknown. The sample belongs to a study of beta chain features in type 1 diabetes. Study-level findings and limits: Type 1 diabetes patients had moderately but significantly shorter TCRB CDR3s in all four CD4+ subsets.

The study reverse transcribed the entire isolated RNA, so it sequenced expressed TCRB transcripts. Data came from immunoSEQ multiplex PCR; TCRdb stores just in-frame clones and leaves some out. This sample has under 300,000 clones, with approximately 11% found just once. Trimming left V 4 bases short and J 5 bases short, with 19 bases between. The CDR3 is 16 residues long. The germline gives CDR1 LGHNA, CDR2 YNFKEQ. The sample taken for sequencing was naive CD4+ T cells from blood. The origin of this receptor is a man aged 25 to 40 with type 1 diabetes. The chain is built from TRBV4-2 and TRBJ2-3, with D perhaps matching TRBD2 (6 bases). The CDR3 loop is CASSLHQGLGEDTQYF. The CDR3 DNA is TGTGCCAGCAGCCTACACCAGGGACTGGGGGAAGATACGCAGTATTTT.